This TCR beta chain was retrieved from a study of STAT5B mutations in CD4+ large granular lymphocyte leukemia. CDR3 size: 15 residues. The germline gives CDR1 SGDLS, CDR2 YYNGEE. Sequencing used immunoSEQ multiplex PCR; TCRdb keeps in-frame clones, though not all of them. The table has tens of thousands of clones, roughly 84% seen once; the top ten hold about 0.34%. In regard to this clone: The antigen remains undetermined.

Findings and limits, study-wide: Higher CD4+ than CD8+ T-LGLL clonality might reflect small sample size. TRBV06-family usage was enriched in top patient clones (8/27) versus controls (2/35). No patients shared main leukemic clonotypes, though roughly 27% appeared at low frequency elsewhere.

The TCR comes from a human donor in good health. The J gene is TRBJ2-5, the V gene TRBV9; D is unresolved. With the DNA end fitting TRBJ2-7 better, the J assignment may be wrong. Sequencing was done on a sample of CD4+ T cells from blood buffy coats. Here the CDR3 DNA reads TGTGCCAGCAGCGTAGCTGGTACCACTCTCTACGAGCAGTACTTC. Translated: CASSVAGTTLYEQYF.